The sequence of this T cell receptor beta chain was determined in a study of T cell responses to AZD1222 COVID-19 vaccine. Whole-study findings and limits: Spike-specific TCR breadth and depth were elevated following two AZD1222 doses. No day 14 peak samples; only post-peak repertoires were characterized. Nearly half of spike-specific TCRs reportedly target variant regions that are unmutated in the B.1.351 and B.1.1.7 variants. Baseline seropositives among AZD1222 recipients totaled only six.

The repertoire was sequenced with immunoSEQ multiplex PCR; TCRdb's copy has only in-frame clones and lacks some. Altogether over 100,000 clones are present, around nine tenths being singletons, with the ten largest covering more than 7.5%. Looked up from germline, CDR1 is GTSNPN and CDR2 is SVGIG (reference sequence). This CDR3 spans 12 amino acids. The V gene lost 3 bases and the J gene lost 2 bases, with 6 bases spanning the gap. On this clone: What it binds is not known.

The sample in question was peripheral blood, obtained on day 0 of AZD1222 vaccination. This chain links TRBV30 with TRBJ2-3, with no clear D. The origin of this receptor is an adult in good health. The CDR3: CAWSHATDTQYF. CDR3 coding DNA: TGTGCCTGGAGCCACGCCACAGATACGCAGTATTTT.